The T cell receptor beta chain described here comes from a study of CD4+ T cells in melanoma. Libraries were prepared by immunoSEQ multiplex PCR; TCRdb keeps only in-frame clonotypes and omits some of them. The table records roughly 50,000 clones, roughly nine tenths of them present only once. This TCR was recovered from a human donor with melanoma. The sample consisted of peripheral blood.

CDR3 sequence: CASSPLGGSNQPQHF. In nucleotides, the CDR3 is TGTGCCAGCAGCCCACTGGGGGGTAGCAATCAGCCCCAGCATTTT. The chain uses TRBV9 and TRBJ1-5; a possible D gene is TRBD1 (5 bases). Looked up from germline, CDR1 is SGDLS and CDR2 is YYNGEE. V dropped 4 bases and J dropped 0 bases, with 11 bases sitting between them. This CDR3 has 15 amino acids.